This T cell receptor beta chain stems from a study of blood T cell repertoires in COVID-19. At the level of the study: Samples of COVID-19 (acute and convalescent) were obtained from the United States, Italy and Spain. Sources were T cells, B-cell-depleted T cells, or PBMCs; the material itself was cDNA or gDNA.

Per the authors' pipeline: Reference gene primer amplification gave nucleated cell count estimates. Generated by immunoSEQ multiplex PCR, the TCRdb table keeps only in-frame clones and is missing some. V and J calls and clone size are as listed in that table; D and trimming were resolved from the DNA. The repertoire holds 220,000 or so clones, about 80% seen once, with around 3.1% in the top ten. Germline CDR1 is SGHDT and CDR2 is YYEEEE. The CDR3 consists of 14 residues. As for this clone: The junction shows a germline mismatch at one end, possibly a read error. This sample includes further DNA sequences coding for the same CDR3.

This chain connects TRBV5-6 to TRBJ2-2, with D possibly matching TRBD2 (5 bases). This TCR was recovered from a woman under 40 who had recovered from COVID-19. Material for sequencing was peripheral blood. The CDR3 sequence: CASSPGVNTGELFF. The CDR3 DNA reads TGTGCCAGCAGCCCCGGGGTGAACACTGGGGAGCTGTTTTTT.